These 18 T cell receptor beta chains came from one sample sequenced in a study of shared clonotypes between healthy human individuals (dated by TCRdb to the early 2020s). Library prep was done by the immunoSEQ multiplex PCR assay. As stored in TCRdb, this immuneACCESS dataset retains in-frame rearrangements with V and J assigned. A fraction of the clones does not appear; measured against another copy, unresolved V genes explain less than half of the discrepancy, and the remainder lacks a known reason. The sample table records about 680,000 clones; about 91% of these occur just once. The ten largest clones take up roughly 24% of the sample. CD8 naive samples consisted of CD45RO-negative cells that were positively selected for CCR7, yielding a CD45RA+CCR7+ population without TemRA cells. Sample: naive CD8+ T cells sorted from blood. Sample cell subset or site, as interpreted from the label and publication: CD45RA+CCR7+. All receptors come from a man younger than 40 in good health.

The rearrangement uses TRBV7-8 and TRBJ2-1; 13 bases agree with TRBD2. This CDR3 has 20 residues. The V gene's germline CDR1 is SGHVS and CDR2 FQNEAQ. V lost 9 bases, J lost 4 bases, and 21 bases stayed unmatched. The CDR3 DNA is TGTGCCAGTCGACTTCCGTTAGCCGGACTAGCGGGAGATGTTTACAATGAGCAGTTCTTC. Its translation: CASRLPLAGLAGDVYNEQFF.

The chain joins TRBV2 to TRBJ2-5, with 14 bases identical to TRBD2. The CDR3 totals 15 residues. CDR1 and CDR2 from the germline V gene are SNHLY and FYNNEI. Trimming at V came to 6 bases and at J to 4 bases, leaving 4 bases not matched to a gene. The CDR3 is CASREGLAGVETQYF. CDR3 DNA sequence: TGTGCCAGCAGGGAGGGACTAGCGGGAGTAGAGACCCAGTACTTC.

The CDR3, as DNA: TGTGCCTGGAGTGACAGCGTCCCCGAGGAGCAGTACTTC. It is translated as CAWSDSVPEEQYF. The genes are TRBV30 and TRBJ2-7; D remains ambiguous. Deletions cut 1 base from V and 7 bases from J, with 14 bases between. The CDR3 extends over 13 amino acids. Germline V gene lookup returns CDR1 GTSNPN and CDR2 SVGIG (reference sequence).

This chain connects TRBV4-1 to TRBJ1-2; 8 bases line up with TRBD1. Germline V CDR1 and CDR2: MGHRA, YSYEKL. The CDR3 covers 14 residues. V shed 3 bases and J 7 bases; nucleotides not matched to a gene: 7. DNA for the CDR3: TGCGCCAGCAGCCAGCAGGGGGCGCGACCTGGCTACACCTTC. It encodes CASSQQGARPGYTF.

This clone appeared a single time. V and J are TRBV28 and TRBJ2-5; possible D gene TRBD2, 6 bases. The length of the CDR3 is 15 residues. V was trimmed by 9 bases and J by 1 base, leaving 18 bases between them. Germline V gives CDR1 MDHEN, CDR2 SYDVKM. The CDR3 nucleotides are TGTGCCAGTAAACCGAAGGGACTTTTCCAAGAGACCCAGTACTTC. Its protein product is CASKPKGLFQETQYF.

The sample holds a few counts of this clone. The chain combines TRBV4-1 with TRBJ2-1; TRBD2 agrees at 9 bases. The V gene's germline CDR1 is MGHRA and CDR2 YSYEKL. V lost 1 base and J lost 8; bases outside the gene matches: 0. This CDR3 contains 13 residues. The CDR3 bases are TGCGCCAGCAGCCAAGGGACTAGCGATGAGCAGTTCTTC. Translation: CASSQGTSDEQFF.

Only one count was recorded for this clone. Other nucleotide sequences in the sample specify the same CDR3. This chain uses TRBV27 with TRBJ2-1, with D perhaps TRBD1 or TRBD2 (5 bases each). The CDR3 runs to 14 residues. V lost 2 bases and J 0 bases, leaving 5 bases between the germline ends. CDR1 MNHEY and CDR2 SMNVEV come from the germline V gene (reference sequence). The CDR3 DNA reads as TGTGCCAGCAGTTTAGGGGGCTCCTACAATGAGCAGTTCTTC. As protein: CASSLGGSYNEQFF.

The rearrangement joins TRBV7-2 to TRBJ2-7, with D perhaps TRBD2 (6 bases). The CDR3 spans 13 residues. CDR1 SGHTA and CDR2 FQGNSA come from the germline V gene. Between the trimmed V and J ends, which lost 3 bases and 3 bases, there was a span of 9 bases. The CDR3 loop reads CASSFGGNYEQYF. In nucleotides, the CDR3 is TGTGCCAGCAGCTTCGGAGGGAACTACGAGCAGTACTTC.

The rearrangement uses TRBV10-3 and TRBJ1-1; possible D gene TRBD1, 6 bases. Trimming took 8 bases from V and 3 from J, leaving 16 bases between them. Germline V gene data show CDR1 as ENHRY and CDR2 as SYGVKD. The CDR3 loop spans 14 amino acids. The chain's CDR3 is CAIHKGGIDTEAFF. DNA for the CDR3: TGTGCCATCCATAAGGGGGGGATCGACACTGAAGCTTTCTTT.

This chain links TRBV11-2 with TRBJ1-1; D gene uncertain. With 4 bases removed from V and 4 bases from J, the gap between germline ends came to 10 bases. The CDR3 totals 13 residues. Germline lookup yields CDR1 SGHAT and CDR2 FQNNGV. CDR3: CASSYEGITEAFF. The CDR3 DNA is TGTGCCAGCAGCTATGAAGGTATCACTGAAGCTTTCTTT.

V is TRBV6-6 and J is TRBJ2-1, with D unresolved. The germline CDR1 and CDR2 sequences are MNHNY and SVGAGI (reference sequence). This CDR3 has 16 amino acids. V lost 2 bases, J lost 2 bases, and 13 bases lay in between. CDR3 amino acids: CASSYTPLQTYNEQFF. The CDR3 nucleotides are TGTGCCAGCAGTTACACTCCGTTACAAACCTACAATGAGCAGTTCTTC.

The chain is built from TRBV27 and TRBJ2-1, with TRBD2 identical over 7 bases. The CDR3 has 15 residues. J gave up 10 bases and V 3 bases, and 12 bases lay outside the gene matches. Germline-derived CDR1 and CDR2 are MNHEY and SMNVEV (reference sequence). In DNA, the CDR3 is TGTGCCAGCAGTTTGGTTTTTGGAGCGGGGAAGGAGCAGTTCTTC. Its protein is CASSLVFGAGKEQFF.

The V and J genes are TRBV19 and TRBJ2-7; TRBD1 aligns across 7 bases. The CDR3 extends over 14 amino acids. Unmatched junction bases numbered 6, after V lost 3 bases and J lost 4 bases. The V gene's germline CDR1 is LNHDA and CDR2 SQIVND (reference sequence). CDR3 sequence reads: CASSIRTGSYEQYF. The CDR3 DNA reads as TGTGCCAGTAGTATCCGGACAGGTTCATACGAGCAGTACTTC.

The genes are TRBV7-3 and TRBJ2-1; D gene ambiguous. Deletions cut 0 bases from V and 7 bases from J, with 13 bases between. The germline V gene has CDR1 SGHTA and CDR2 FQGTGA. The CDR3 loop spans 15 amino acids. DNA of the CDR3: TGTGCCAGCAGCTTAACTGAGCTAACTCATAATGAGCAGTTCTTC. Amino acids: CASSLTELTHNEQFF.

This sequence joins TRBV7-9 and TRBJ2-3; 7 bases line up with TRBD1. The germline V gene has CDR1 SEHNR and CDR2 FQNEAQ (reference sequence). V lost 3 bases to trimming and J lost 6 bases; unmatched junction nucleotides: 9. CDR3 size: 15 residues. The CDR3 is CASSFRDSLWDTQYF. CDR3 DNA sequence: TGTGCCAGCAGCTTCCGGGACAGTCTCTGGGATACGCAGTATTTT. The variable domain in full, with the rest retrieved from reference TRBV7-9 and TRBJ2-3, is DTGVSQNPRHKITKRGQNVTFRCDPISEHNRLYWYRQTLGQGPEFLTYFQNEAQLEKSRLLSDRFSAERPKGSFSTLEIQRTEQGDSAMYLCASSFRDSLWDTQYFGPGTRLTVL.

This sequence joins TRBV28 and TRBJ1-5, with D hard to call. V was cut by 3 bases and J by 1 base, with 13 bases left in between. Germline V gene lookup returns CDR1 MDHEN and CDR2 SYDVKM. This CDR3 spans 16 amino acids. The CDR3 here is CASSLIGVNSNQPQHF. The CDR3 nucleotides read TGTGCCAGCAGTTTGATCGGGGTAAACAGCAATCAGCCCCAGCATTTT.

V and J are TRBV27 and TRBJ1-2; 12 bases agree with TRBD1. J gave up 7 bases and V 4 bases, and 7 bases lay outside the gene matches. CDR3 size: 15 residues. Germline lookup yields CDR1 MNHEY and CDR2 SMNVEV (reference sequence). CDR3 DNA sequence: TGTGCCAGCAGTTGGGGACAGGGGGCGCGGTCTGGCTACACCTTC. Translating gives CASSWGQGARSGYTF.

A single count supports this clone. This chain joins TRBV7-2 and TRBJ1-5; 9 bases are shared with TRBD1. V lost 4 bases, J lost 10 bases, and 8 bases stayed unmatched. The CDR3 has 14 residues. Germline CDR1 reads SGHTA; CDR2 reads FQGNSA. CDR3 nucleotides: TGTGCCAGCAGCTGGGGGACAGGGCTCGCCCCCCAGCATTTT. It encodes CASSWGTGLAPQHF.